This TCR beta chain was retrieved from a study of monozygotic twins with inflammatory bowel disease. UMIs bearing a 6-nucleotide sample barcode were added through template switching. Using the 5' RACE reads, TCRdb records one entry per CDR3 protein without DNA. This specimen shows some 150,000 distinct CDR3 sequences; the ten leading clones hold roughly 7%. From whole blood, total RNA was isolated without any sorting of T cells. The origin of this receptor is a human donor with ulcerative colitis or Crohn's disease, or a healthy co-twin of an affected twin (not recorded which). The sample consisted of blood.

The CDR3 sequence: CASSGGRQTQYF. The chain carries TRBV10-2 and TRBJ2-5; the D call from TCRdb, TRBD1, cannot be confirmed without DNA. Germline V CDR1 and CDR2: WSHSY, SAAADI. This CDR3 spans 12 amino acids.